A selection of T cell receptor beta chains follows, all from one sample in a study of shared clonotypes between healthy human individuals. Assay: immunoSEQ multiplex PCR; the TCRdb copy retains only in-frame clones and omits some. Here the sample spans around 480,000 clones, about 79% being singletons. The sequenced material came from PBMCs. These TCRs come from a woman aged 40-49 years in good health. Some clones in this sample may be carry-over from other donors' samples. CDR3s include the opening cysteine and the closing phenylalanine or tryptophan. A D gene is named only where the DNA matches it firmly. Clone size is stated in some rows and not others, as once, few, many or a class when expanded.

CASSSGVGLYEQYF | TGTGCCAGCAGCTCCGGGGTGGGCCTCTACGAGCAGTACTTC | NA | TRBJ2-7 | TRBV11-1 | NA
CASSLYVGSYNEQFF | TGTGCCAGCAGCTTGTACGTGGGCTCCTACAATGAGCAGTTCTTC | NA | TRBJ2-1 | TRBV5-4 | NA
CASSQGPGQGRNEQFF | TGCGCCAGCAGCCAAGGCCCGGGACAGGGACGGAATGAGCAGTTCTTC | many | TRBJ2-1 | TRBV4-1 | TRBD1
CASSLGLAGAFLAQYF | TGCGCCAGCAGCTTGGGGTTAGCGGGAGCATTCTTGGCCCAGTACTTC | NA | TRBJ2-5 | TRBV5-1 | TRBD2
CATSRALPGQGAAGYTF | TGTGCCACCAGCAGGGCCCTTCCGGGACAGGGGGCGGCGGGCTACACCTTC | NA | TRBJ1-2 | TRBV15 | TRBD1
CASSLGGFGEKLFF | TGTGCCAGCAGCTTGGGGGGGTTCGGTGAAAAACTGTTTTTT | NA | TRBJ1-4 | TRBV5-5 | NA
CASSLNGGPLQPQHF | TGTGCCAGCAGCTTGAACGGGGGCCCGCTTCAGCCCCAGCATTTT | NA | TRBJ1-5 | TRBV5-6 | NA
CASSSTSGRAGTDTQYF | TGTGCCAGCAGCTCTACTAGCGGGAGGGCCGGCACAGATACGCAGTATTTT | NA | TRBJ2-3 | TRBV7-3 | TRBD2
CASSPQGGVGTEAFF | TGTGCCAGCTCACCCCAGGGGGGGGTTGGCACTGAAGCTTTCTTT | NA | TRBJ1-1 | TRBV18 | TRBD1
CASSPQGPGYTF | TGTGCCAGCAGTCCGCAGGGTCCGGGCTACACCTTC | NA | TRBJ1-2 | TRBV28 | NA
CASSLRPSTGGGSYEQYF | TGTGCCAGCAGTCTCCGACCTTCGACAGGGGGCGGTAGCTACGAGCAGTACTTC | NA | TRBJ2-7 | TRBV27 | TRBD1
CASSPWTSGRAYEQYF | TGTGCCAGCAGCCCCTGGACTAGCGGGAGGGCCTACGAGCAGTACTTC | NA | TRBJ2-7 | TRBV9 | TRBD2
CAIRSGESGNIQYF | TGTGCCATCAGGAGTGGGGAGTCCGGGAACATTCAGTACTTC | NA | TRBJ2-4 | TRBV10-3 | NA
CASSRTSDQETQYF | TGTGCCAGCAGCCGCACTAGCGACCAAGAGACCCAGTACTTC | many | TRBJ2-5 | TRBV2 | TRBD2
CASSLVGGNEQFF | TGTGCCAGCAGCTTAGTAGGAGGCAATGAGCAGTTCTTC | NA | TRBJ2-1 | TRBV7-3 | NA
CASSIVRTGSNQPQHF | TGTGCCAGTAGTATAGTCAGGACAGGTAGCAATCAGCCCCAGCATTTT | NA | TRBJ1-5 | TRBV19 | TRBD1
CASSLRGVWETQYF | TGTGCCAGCAGCTTACGGGGCGTGTGGGAGACCCAGTACTTC | NA | TRBJ2-5 | TRBV7-3 | NA
CASSASATHTGELFF | TGTGCCAGCAGCGCCTCTGCTACGCACACCGGGGAGCTGTTTTTT | NA | TRBJ2-2 | TRBV11-2 | NA
CASSRGPGISRGAEQYF | TGCGCCAGCAGTCGGGGACCCGGGATCTCGCGGGGGGCCGAGCAGTACTTC | NA | TRBJ2-7 | TRBV10-1 | TRBD2
CASSSIAGSSRDTQYF | TGTGCCAGCAGCTCCATAGCGGGATCATCAAGAGATACGCAGTATTTT | NA | TRBJ2-3 | TRBV11-2 | TRBD2
CASSPRDSRDTQYF | TGTGCCAGCAGCCCCCGGGATAGTAGGGATACGCAGTATTTT | NA | TRBJ2-3 | TRBV5-4 | NA
CASSRSYNEQFF | TGCGCCAGCAGCCGGTCCTACAATGAGCAGTTCTTC | NA | TRBJ2-1 | TRBV10-1 | NA
CASSLAGTSGTTTYEQYF | TGCGCCAGCAGCTTGGCAGGGACTAGCGGGACCACCACCTACGAGCAGTACTTC | once | TRBJ2-7 | TRBV5-1 | TRBD2
CASSLALGPDEQFF | TGCGCCAGCAGCTTGGCGCTAGGGCCCGATGAGCAGTTCTTC | NA | TRBJ2-1 | TRBV5-1 | NA
CAWSQPGLAVGETQYF | TGTGCCTGGAGCCAACCGGGACTAGCGGTCGGCGAGACCCAGTACTTC | once | TRBJ2-5 | TRBV30 | TRBD2
CASSPSIYEQYF | TGTGCCAGCAGCCCCAGCATCTACGAGCAGTACTTC | NA | TRBJ2-7 | TRBV9 | NA